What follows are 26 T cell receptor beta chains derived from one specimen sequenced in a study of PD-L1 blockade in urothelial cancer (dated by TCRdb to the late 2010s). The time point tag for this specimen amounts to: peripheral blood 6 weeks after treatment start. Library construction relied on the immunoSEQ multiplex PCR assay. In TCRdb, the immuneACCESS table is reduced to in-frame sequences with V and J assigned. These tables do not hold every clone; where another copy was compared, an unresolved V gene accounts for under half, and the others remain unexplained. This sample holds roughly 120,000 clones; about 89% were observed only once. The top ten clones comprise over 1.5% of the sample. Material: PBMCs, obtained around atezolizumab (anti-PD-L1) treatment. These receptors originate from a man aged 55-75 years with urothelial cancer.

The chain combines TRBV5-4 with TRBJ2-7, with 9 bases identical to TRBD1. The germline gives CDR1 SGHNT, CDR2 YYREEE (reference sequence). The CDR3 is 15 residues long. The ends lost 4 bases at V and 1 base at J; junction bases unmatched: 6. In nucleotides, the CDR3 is TGTGCCAGCAGCCCCGGGACAGGGCGGTCCTACGAGCAGTACTTC. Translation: CASSPGTGRSYEQYF. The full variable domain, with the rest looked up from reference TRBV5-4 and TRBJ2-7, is ETGVTQSPTHLIKTRGQQVTLRCSSQSGHNTVSWYQQALGQGPQFIFQYYREEENGRGNFPPRFSGLQFPNYSSELNVNALELDDSALYLCASSPGTGRSYEQYFGPGTRLTVT.

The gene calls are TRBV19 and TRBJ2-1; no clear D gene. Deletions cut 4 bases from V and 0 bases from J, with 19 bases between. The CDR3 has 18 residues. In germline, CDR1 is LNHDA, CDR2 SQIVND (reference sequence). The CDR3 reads CASSTQPRLSFSYNEQFF. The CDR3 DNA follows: TGTGCCAGTAGTACGCAGCCCCGACTTTCCTTCTCCTACAATGAGCAGTTCTTC.

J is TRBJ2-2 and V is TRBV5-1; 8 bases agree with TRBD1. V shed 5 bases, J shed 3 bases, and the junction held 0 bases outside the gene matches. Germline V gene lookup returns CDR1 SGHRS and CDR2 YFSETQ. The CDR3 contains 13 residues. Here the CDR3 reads CASRQGDTGELFF. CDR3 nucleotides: TGCGCCAGCAGACAGGGGGACACCGGGGAGCTGTTTTTT.

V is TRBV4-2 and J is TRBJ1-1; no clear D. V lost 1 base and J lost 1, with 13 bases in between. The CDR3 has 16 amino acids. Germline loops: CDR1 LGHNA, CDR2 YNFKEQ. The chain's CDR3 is CASSQVFNLRNTEAFF. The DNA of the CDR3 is TGTGCCAGCAGCCAAGTTTTCAATTTGAGGAACACTGAAGCTTTCTTT.

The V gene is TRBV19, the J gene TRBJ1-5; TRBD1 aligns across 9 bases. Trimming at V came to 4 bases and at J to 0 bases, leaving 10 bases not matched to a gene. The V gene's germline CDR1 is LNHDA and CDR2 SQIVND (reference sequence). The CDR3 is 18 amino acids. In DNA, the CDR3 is TGTGCCAGTAGTAGCACCTACGGGACAGGGTTTAGCAATCAGCCCCAGCATTTT. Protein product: CASSSTYGTGFSNQPQHF.

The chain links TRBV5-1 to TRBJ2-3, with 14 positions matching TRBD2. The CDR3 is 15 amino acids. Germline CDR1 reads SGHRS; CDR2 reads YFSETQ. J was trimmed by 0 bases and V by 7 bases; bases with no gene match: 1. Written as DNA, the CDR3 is TGCGCCAGCCGACTAGCGGGGGGGAGCACAGATACGCAGTATTTT. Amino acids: CASRLAGGSTDTQYF.

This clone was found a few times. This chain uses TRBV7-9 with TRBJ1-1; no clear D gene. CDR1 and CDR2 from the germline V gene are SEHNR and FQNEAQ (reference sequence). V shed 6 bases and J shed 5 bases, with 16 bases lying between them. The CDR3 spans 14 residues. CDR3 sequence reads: CASSLAGRGTEAFF. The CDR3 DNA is TGTGCCAGCAGTCTAGCGGGTCGGGGTACTGAAGCTTTCTTT.

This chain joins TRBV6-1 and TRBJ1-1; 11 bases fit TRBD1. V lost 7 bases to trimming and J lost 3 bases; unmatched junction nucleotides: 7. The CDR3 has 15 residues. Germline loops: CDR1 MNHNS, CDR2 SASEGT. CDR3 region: CASKRTGGADTEAFF. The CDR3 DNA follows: TGTGCCAGCAAAAGGACAGGGGGCGCGGACACTGAAGCTTTCTTT.

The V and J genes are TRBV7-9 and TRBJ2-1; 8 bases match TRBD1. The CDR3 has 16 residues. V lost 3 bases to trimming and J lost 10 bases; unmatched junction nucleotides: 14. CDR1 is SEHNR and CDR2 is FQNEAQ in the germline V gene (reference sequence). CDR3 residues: CASSLIGTGGDFEQFF. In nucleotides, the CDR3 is TGTGCCAGCAGCTTGATTGGGACAGGAGGAGATTTCGAGCAGTTCTTC.

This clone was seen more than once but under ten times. In DNA form, the CDR3 reads TGTGCCAGCTCACCCCAAGGACAGGGATATGGCTACACCTTC. Translated: CASSPQGQGYGYTF. The chain recombines TRBV18 with TRBJ1-2, with 8 bases identical to TRBD1. J lost 5 bases, V lost 3 bases, and 5 bases had no gene match. Per the germline V gene, CDR1 is KGHSH and CDR2 is LQKENI. This CDR3 has 14 residues.

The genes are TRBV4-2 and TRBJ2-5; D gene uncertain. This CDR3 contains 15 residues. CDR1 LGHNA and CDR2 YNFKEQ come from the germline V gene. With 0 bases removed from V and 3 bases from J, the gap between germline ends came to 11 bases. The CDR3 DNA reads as TGTGCCAGCAGCCAAGATGTGGCTAGTGAAGAGACCCAGTACTTC. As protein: CASSQDVASEETQYF.

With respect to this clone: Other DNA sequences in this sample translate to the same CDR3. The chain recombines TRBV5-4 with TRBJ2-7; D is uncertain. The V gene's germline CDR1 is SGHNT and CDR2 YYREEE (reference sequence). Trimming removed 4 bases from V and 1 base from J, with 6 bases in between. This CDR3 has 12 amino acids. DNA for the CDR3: TGTGCCAGCAGCCGAGATTCCTACGAGCAGTACTTC. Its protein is CASSRDSYEQYF.

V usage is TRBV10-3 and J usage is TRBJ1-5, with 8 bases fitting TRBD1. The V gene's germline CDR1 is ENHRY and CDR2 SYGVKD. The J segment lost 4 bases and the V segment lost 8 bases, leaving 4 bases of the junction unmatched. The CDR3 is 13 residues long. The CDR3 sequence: CAIQGALNQPQHF. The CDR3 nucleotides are TGTGCCATCCAGGGGGCTTTGAATCAGCCCCAGCATTTT.

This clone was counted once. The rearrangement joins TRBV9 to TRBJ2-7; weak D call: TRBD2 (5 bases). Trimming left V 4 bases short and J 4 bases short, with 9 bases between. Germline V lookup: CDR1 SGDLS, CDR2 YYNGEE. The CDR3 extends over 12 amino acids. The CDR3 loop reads CASSPRGYEQYF. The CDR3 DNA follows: TGTGCCAGCAGCCCCCGCGGGTACGAGCAGTACTTC.

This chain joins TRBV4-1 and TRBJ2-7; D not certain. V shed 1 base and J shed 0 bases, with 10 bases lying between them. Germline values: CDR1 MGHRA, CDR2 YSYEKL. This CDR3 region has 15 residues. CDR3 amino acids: CASSQGDLSSYEQYF. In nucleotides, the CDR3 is TGCGCCAGCAGCCAAGGTGATTTGAGCTCCTACGAGCAGTACTTC.

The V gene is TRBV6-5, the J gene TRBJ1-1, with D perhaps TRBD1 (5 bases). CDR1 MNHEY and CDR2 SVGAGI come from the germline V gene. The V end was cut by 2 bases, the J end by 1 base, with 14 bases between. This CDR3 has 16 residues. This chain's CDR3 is CASSYGGFFGNTEAFF. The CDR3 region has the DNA TGTGCCAGCAGTTACGGGGGGTTTTTTGGGAACACTGAAGCTTTCTTT.

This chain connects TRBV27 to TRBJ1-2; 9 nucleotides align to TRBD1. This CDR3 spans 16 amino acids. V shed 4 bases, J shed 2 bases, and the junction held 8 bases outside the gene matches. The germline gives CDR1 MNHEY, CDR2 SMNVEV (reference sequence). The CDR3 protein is CASSSGTGTWNYGYTF. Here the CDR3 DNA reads TGTGCCAGCAGTTCCGGGACAGGGACATGGAACTATGGCTACACCTTC.

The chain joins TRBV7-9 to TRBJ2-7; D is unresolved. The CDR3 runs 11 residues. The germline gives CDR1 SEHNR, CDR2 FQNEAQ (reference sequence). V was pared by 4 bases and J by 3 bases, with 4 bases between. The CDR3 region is CASSSNYEQYF. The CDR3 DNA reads TGTGCCAGCAGCTCAAACTACGAGCAGTACTTC.

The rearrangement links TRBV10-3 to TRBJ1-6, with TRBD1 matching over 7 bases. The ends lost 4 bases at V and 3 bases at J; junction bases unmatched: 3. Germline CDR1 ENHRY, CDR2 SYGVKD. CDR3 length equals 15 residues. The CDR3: CAISVGDSYNSPLHF. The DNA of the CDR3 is TGTGCCATCAGTGTGGGGGACAGCTATAATTCACCCCTCCACTTT.

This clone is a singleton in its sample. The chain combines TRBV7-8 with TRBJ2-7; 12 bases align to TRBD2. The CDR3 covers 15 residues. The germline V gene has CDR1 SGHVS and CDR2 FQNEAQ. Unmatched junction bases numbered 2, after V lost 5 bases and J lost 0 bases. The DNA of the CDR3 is TGTGCCAGCAGCGCGACTAGCGGGGGCTCCTACGAGCAGTACTTC. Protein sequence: CASSATSGGSYEQYF.

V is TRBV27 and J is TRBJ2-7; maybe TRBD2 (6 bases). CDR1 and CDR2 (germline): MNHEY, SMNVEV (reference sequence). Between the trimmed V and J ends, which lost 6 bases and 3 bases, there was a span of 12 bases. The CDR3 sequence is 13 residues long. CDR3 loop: CASSSLAIYEQYF. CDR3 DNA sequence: TGTGCCAGCAGCTCCCTAGCGATCTACGAGCAGTACTTC.

CDR3 in DNA: TGTGCCAGCCGCCGGGAGGGGGCTAACACTGAAGCTTTCTTT. Translating it yields CASRREGANTEAFF. V is TRBV2 and J is TRBJ1-1, with 7 positions matching TRBD1. V was clipped by 8 bases and J by 2 bases; unmatched bases: 8. Germline V gene sequence: CDR1 SNHLY, CDR2 FYNNEI. The CDR3 runs to 14 residues.

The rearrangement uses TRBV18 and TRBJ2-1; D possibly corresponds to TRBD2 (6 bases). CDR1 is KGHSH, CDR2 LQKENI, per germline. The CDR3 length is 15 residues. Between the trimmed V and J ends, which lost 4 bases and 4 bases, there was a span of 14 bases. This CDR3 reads CASSLPGLTYNEQFF. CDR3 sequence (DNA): TGTGCCAGCTCACTTCCGGGACTCACATACAATGAGCAGTTCTTC.

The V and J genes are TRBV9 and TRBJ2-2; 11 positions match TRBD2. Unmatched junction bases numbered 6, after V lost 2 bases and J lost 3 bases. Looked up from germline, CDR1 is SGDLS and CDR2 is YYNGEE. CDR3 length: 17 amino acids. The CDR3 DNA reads TGTGCCAGCAGCGTTGAACTAGCGGGGGCGCACACCGGGGAGCTGTTTTTT. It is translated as CASSVELAGAHTGELFF.

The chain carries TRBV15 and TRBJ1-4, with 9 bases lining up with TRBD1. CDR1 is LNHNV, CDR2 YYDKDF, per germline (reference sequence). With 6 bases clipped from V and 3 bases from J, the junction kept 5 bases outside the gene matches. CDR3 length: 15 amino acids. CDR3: CATRADRGANEKLFF. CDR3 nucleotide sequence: TGTGCCACCAGGGCGGACAGGGGTGCTAATGAAAAACTGTTTTTT.

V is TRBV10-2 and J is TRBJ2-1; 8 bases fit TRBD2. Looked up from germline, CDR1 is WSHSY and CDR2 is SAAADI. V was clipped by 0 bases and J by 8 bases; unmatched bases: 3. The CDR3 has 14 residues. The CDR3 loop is CASSESSGSDEQFF. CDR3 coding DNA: TGCGCCAGCAGTGAGTCGAGCGGGAGCGATGAGCAGTTCTTC.